The rows below give T cell receptor beta chains drawn from one sample of a study of blood T cell repertoires in COVID-19. Here immunoSEQ multiplex PCR was the method, and the copy in TCRdb shows in-frame clones only, minus some. The sample records about 260,000 clones, about 87% being singletons. The sequenced material came from PBMCs or T cells enriched from blood (not recorded which). The source of these receptors is a man between 50 and 59 years old who had been exposed to COVID-19. CDR3s leave out the opening cysteine and the closing phenylalanine or tryptophan.

V gene	CDR3 protein
TRBV5-6	ASSLGTGYEQY
TRBV11-3	ASSLGGSGFANTGELF
TRBV28	ASTKPDRNSNQPQH
TRBV3-1/TRBV3-2	ASSPAGGAEAF
TRBV6-5	ASRLMTGGAYGYT
TRBV2	ASSVPAGRTEAF
TRBV7-3	ASSYSRSSYNEQF
TRBV10-2	ASSDVGRAPNQPQH
TRBV19	ATSGLDFNEQF
TRBV18	ASSVLAQSSFTDTQY
TRBV10-2	ASSARDTQY
TRBV6-5	ASSPTYYRETQY
TRBV18	ASSPLTGGSGANVLT
TRBV19	ASSAGTGSYEQY
TRBV5-1	ASSPGQGMNTEAF
TRBV7-9	ASSLGSGTQTTDTQY
TRBV9	ATSPRGSNEQF
TRBV28	ASSFPVGGGNYGYT
TRBV20-1	SVLDRTEAF
TRBV5-1	ASSTLTSGGRTDTQY
TRBV6-6	ASRRWTSGSTLYNEQF
TRBV11-2	ASSARENTEAF
TRBV5-4	ASSLEGRGTEAF
TRBV7-9	ASSLEFGWREAKNIQY
TRBV11-2	ASSLARGLENSPLH
TRBV18	ASSPSRVTQPQH
TRBV11-2	ASSLGRGVGTGELF
TRBV3-1/TRBV3-2	ASSPHSGGPNEKLF
TRBV6-2/TRBV6-3	ASSQPGQGLNEQF
TRBV4-1	ASRATGDRGYT
TRBV19	ASSSRAGTNYGYT
TRBV6-5	ASSSTVNTEAF
TRBV19	ASPGQGFTGELF
TRBV11-3	ASSGDRTGLNSPLH
TRBV5-4	ASSSPGGGAQETQY
TRBV28	ASSLRGTGGVYGYT
TRBV4-1	ASSPFGASGRNEQF
TRBV18	ASSPGTARSNGYT
TRBV9	ASSVTDNQPQH
TRBV5-1	ASSPSNRASGNTIY
TRBV19	ASSIAGGLNTQY
TRBV28	ASSLGQGPYGYT
TRBV10-2	ASAPGLNSPLH
TRBV5-4	ASSTRDSDAEAF
TRBV3-1/TRBV3-2	ASSQEPYSGAINSPLH
TRBV7-8	ASSLFGVASNEQF
TRBV15	ATSSDLGGYSNQPQH
TRBV7-9	ASSLRGSPYNEQF